This T cell receptor (beta chain) was recorded in a study of cytotoxic CD8 clonotypes in ibrutinib-treated CLL. This clone is a singleton in its sample. This CDR3 is 16 amino acids long. The germline gives CDR1 LGHNA, CDR2 YSLEER. The V and J ends lost 0 bases and 3 bases, in that order; junction bases with no gene match: 1. TCRdb's table, derived via immunoSEQ multiplex PCR, lists solely in-frame clones and lacks some. The sample consists of roughly 180,000 clones, approximately 72% of them appearing once. The sequence derives from a human donor with chronic lymphocytic leukemia. Sequenced here: PBMCs, sampled after 24 months of ibrutinib treatment. The rearrangement uses TRBV4-3 and TRBJ2-1; 11 bases align to TRBD2. The CDR3 loop reads CASSQEGLADYNEQFF. The CDR3 DNA follows: TGCGCCAGCAGCCAAGAGGGACTAGCGGACTACAATGAGCAGTTCTTC.